Below, one T cell receptor beta chain is given with its context. The antigen remains undetermined. This sample was included in a study of human T cells and chemical hapten exposure. Study at large: Small pooled library volume differences chiefly drove per-sample TCR yield variation. Findings of the study overall: TCRs at a frequency above 1 in 1000 stayed unchanged with DPC sensitization.

Time point specified: healthy volunteer bleed at 2 weeks. Unfractionated whole blood yielded the extracted total RNA. TCRdb recomputed calls from the RACE reads with MiXCR, one row per CDR3 protein. This table holds under 95,000 distinct CDR3 sequences, about 10% found once. The specimen sequenced was whole blood. This sequence originates from a female donor in good health. Some clones in this sample may be carry-over from other donors' samples.

The CDR3 nucleotides read TGTGCCAGTAGTATAGCCCTCCTTGGAGGTGGGGAATCTGAAGCTTTCTTT. Amino acids: CASSIALLGGGESEAFF. The rearrangement links TRBV19 to TRBJ1-1, with unresolved D. Germline V gene sequence: CDR1 LNHDA, CDR2 SQIVND (reference sequence). The V gene lost 1 base and the J gene lost 6 bases, with 21 bases spanning the gap. CDR3 length: 17 residues.